Listed below are T cell receptor beta chains from one sample, sequenced in a study of CD8+ T cells in alopecia areata. TCRdb's copy holds only in-frame clones and misses some; the assay was immunoSEQ multiplex PCR. Among 120,000 to 150,000 clones listed, approximately 56% were seen once. Input material: CD8+ T cells sorted from blood. The receptors here all came from a human donor in good health. Both conserved end residues are part of each CDR3. Fields, in order: D gene, V gene, J gene, CDR3 length, clone size, CDR3 DNA, CDR3 protein. D genes are given only for firm matches. Clone size appears in some rows only: once, few, many, or a class for an expanded clone.

>NA|TRBV29-1|TRBJ1-2|10|NA
TGCAGCGTTGAAGTGGGGGGGATCACCTTC
CSVEVGGITF
>TRBD1|TRBV6-5|TRBJ2-5|15|NA
TGTGCCAGCAGTTACTCGACAGGGGGCGCGGAGACCCAGTACTTC
CASSYSTGGAETQYF
>NA|TRBV11-2|TRBJ2-7|15|once
TGTGCCAGCAGCTTAGTACTCGGGAGCTCCTACGAGCAGTACTTC
CASSLVLGSSYEQYF
>NA|TRBV29-1|TRBJ2-2|17|NA
TGCAGCGTTGGCCCTCCTCTGACAGAACTTAACACCGGGGAGCTGTTTTTT
CSVGPPLTELNTGELFF
>NA|TRBV6-5|TRBJ2-1|11|few
TGTGCCAGCAGCCGAGCCCATGAGCAGTTCTTC
CASSRAHEQFF
>NA|TRBV12-5|TRBJ2-5|11|NA
TGTGCTAGTGGTTTAGGAGAGACCCAGTACTTC
CASGLGETQYF
>NA|TRBV29-1|TRBJ2-1|12|few
TGCAGCGTTGACAACAGCCCGAATGAGCAGTTCTTC
CSVDNSPNEQFF
>NA|TRBV19|TRBJ1-1|14|once
TGTGCCAGTAGTATTGGCAGCTCGAACACTGAAGCTTTCTTT
CASSIGSSNTEAFF
>NA|TRBV27|TRBJ2-5|13|NA
TGTGCCAGCAGTCTGCCGGGCCAAGAGACCCAGTACTTC
CASSLPGQETQYF
>NA|TRBV5-5|TRBJ2-7|15|NA
TGTGCCAGCAGCTTGCGGCGAGCTAGCTCCTACGAGCAGTACTTC
CASSLRRASSYEQYF
>TRBD1|TRBV19|TRBJ2-7|12|few
TGTGCCTCGGGGACAGTGGGCTACGAGCAGTACTTC
CASGTVGYEQYF
>TRBD1|TRBV29-1|TRBJ2-7|13|NA
TGCAGCTACATAACAGGGGGCTCCTACGAGCAGTACTTC
CSYITGGSYEQYF
>NA|TRBV9|TRBJ1-1|17|NA
TGTGCCAGCAGCGTAGCAGAACAAGGACAGCCCAACACTGAAGCTTTCTTT
CASSVAEQGQPNTEAFF
>NA|TRBV6-1|TRBJ1-2|13|NA
TGTGCCAGCAATCCTGACAACGCGGATGGCTACACCTTC
CASNPDNADGYTF
>NA|TRBV14|TRBJ1-1|14|NA
TGTGCCAGCAGCCGGGGACTCCTTTGGTGTGAAGCTTTCTTT
CASSRGLLWCEAFF
>NA|TRBV29-1|TRBJ2-1|13|few
TGCAGCGTCCTGGACGTGGATGACAATGAGCAGTTCTTC
CSVLDVDDNEQFF
>TRBD1|TRBV7-9|TRBJ2-5|16|NA
TGTGCCAGCAGCGGAGCTGGGCAGGGGGCGGCGGAGACCCAGTACTTC
CASSGAGQGAAETQYF
>NA|TRBV6-6|TRBJ1-1|13|once
TGTGCCAGCAGTTACCCCATGAACACTGAAGCTTTCTTT
CASSYPMNTEAFF
>TRBD1|TRBV5-1|TRBJ1-2|14|NA
TGCGCCAGCAGCTTGGGGACAGGGACCTATGGCTACACCTTC
CASSLGTGTYGYTF
>TRBD1|TRBV28|TRBJ2-5|16|NA
TGTGCCAGCAGAGGGGGAAAACAGGGGACGCAAGAGACCCAGTACTTC
CASRGGKQGTQETQYF
>NA|TRBV6-1|TRBJ1-4|10|NA
TGTGCCAGCAGGGACGGAGAATATCTTTTT
CASRDGEYLF
>NA|TRBV15|TRBJ2-1|16|NA
TGTGCCACCAGCAGAGTTCGGGAGAAACCCTACAATGAGCAGTTCTTC
CATSRVREKPYNEQFF
>TRBD1|TRBV4-1|TRBJ1-2|15|NA
TGCGCCAGCAGCCAAGCCATTCGGGACAGGAGAGGCTACACCTTC
CASSQAIRDRRGYTF
>NA|TRBV9|TRBJ2-3|15|once
TGTGCCACAGGCCCCTATGGATCAGACACAGATACGCAGTATTTT
CATGPYGSDTDTQYF
>NA|TRBV6-5|TRBJ1-2|13|once
TGTGCCAGCAGTTACTCCACAAGGGATGGCTACACCTTC
CASSYSTRDGYTF
>TRBD1|TRBV19|TRBJ2-7|14|few
TGTGCCAGTAGTCAGGGACAGGGATACTACGAGCAGTACTTC
CASSQGQGYYEQYF
>NA|TRBV27|TRBJ2-2|14|NA
TGTGCCAGCAGCCCAACGGAAACCTCCGGGGAGCTGTTTTTT
CASSPTETSGELFF
>TRBD1|TRBV7-8|TRBJ1-2|12|NA
TGTGCCAGCAGTTCAGGGGGCTATGGCTACACCTTC
CASSSGGYGYTF
>NA|TRBV4-1|TRBJ1-2|14|once
TGCGCCAGCAGCCAAGTTCTAAGCGCCCATGGCTACACCTTC
CASSQVLSAHGYTF
>NA|TRBV29-1|TRBJ1-2|13|NA
TGCAGCGTTGAAGAGGACGACAACTATGGCTACACCTTT
CSVEEDDNYGYTF
>NA|TRBV13|TRBJ2-7|15|NA
TGTGCCAGCAGCGACTGGACACAGGGTCGGGAGGAGCAGTACTTC
CASSDWTQGREEQYF
>NA|TRBV27|TRBJ2-2|14|NA
TGTGCCAGCAGTTTATGGCCAGGCACCGGGGAGCTGTTTTTT
CASSLWPGTGELFF
>TRBD2|TRBV29-1|TRBJ2-7|13|NA
TGCAGCGCCATTAGCGGGGAGTCCTACGAGCAGTACTTC
CSAISGESYEQYF
>NA|TRBV13|TRBJ2-7|16|NA
TGTGCCAGCAGCTTAAAAGGGCAGGGAAACTCCTACGAGCAGTACTTC
CASSLKGQGNSYEQYF
>NA|TRBV27|TRBJ2-7|12|few
TGTGCCAGCAGCCCGGCCTACGGCGAGCAGTACTTC
CASSPAYGEQYF
>NA|TRBV7-8|TRBJ2-3|16|NA
TGTGCCAGCAGCTCCCCGCTAAGTCCTAGCACAGATACGCAGTATTTT
CASSSPLSPSTDTQYF
>TRBD2|TRBV9|TRBJ2-1|15|NA
TGTGCCAGCAGCGTATCGGGAGGGTCATACAATGAGCAGTTCTTC
CASSVSGGSYNEQFF
>NA|TRBV6-5|TRBJ2-7|12|few
TGTGCCAGCAGCCCAAGCGACTACGAGCAGTACTTC
CASSPSDYEQYF
>NA|TRBV27|TRBJ1-2|12|few
TGTGCCAGCCGCGGCCTAAACTATGGCTACACCTTC
CASRGLNYGYTF
>TRBD1|TRBV19|TRBJ1-3|14|few
TGTGCCAGTAGTCACAGGGGCACTGGAAACACCATATATTTT
CASSHRGTGNTIYF
>NA|TRBV2|TRBJ1-2|12|NA
TGTGCCAGCAGTGACAGGGGTGATGGCTACACCTTC
CASSDRGDGYTF
>NA|TRBV11-2|TRBJ2-3|15|NA
TGTGCCAGCAGCTTACAGGGGTGGAGCACAGATACGCAGTATTTT
CASSLQGWSTDTQYF